The T cell receptor (beta chain) under discussion was sequenced for a study of T cell repertoires in cytomegalovirus infection. Across the whole study: It can be stated that public TCR beta signatures indicated CMV infection as well as a matching HLA type. Study conclusions and caveats: HLA-C-restricted CMV-specific TCR beta clonotypes were dominant in the ex vivo response. Carriers of CMV plus the relevant HLA were identified by cumulative public TCR beta family frequency.

A note on this clonotype: No antigen is known for it.

The CDR3 is 16 amino acids. Germline V CDR1 and CDR2: SNHLY, FYNNEI. V lost 3 bases, J lost 3 bases, and 16 bases lay in between. In TCRdb, the reads were re-called with MiXCR into one record per CDR3 protein. The sample holds roughly 600,000 distinct CDR3 sequences, less than 25% seen once. This chain uses TRBV2 with TRBJ2-3; D not certain. Sequenced material: CD8+ T cells from PBMCs. The TCR was taken from a human donor in good health (CMV status not recorded). Some clones in this sample may be carry-over from other donors' samples. DNA for the CDR3: TGTGCCAGCAGTGACCCCGCGGTCGCTGCTACAGATACGCAGTATTTT. Protein: CASSDPAVAATDTQYF.